These 24 T cell receptor beta chains were all obtained from the same sample, sequenced in a study of PD-1 and CTLA-4 blockade in melanoma. The method was immunoSEQ multiplex PCR; TCRdb's version includes in-frame clones alone and lacks a portion of them. This sample has about 29,000 clones, with roughly 91% found just once. The sample consisted of CD8+ T cells from peripheral blood, taken before anti-PD-1 treatment. All receptors derive from a human donor with melanoma.

This chain connects TRBV5-1 to TRBJ1-5; perhaps TRBD1 as D (5 bases). Per germline, CDR1 SGHRS and CDR2 YFSETQ. CDR3 length equals 14 residues. V lost 0 bases and J lost 5, with 9 bases in between. The CDR3 reads CASSLEGGDQPQHF. The CDR3 DNA reads as TGCGCCAGCAGCTTGGAGGGAGGGGATCAGCCCCAGCATTTT.

This chain links TRBV20-1 with TRBJ2-7; D uncertain. The CDR3 extends over 14 amino acids. V lost 3 bases, J lost 2 bases, and 14 bases lay in between. Germline V gene sequence: CDR1 DFQATT, CDR2 SNEGSKA (reference sequence). The CDR3 protein is CSASSARRTYEQYF. The CDR3 DNA reads as TGCAGTGCTAGTTCTGCCAGGAGAACCTACGAGCAGTACTTC.

This chain joins TRBV5-4 and TRBJ2-1, with a possible D match to TRBD2 (6 bases). This CDR3 contains 11 residues. The germline V gene encodes CDR1 SGHNT and CDR2 YYREEE (reference sequence). The ends were cut back, 3 bases at V and 10 bases at J, with 8 bases in the middle. CDR3 loop: CASSSTSEQFF. DNA for the CDR3: TGTGCCAGCAGCTCAACTAGCGAGCAGTTCTTC.

The chain joins TRBV13 to TRBJ2-5; TRBD1 matches 7 bases. The CDR3 consists of 15 residues. From germline, CDR1 is PRHDT and CDR2 FYEKMQ (reference sequence). The J segment lost 5 bases and the V segment lost 5 bases, leaving 11 bases of the junction unmatched. CDR3 region: CASSTRTGIQETQYF. Written as DNA, the CDR3 is TGTGCCAGCAGCACACGGACAGGAATCCAGGAGACCCAGTACTTC.

This CDR3 reads CASSQERRGELFF. For the CDR3, the DNA is TGTGCCAGCAGCCAAGAGCGGCGAGGGGAGCTGTTTTTT. The chain uses TRBV4-2 and TRBJ2-2; D not certain. Trimming took off 0 bases at V and 8 bases at J, with 7 bases between the two ends. CDR1 and CDR2 from the germline V gene are LGHNA and YNFKEQ. The CDR3 is 13 amino acids.

CDR3 sequence (DNA): TGCGCCAGCAGCTTGGAAGGGGGGAACGAAAAACTGTTTTTT. Its translation is CASSLEGGNEKLFF. The chain carries TRBV5-1 and TRBJ1-4; D is possibly TRBD1 (6 bases). The length of the CDR3 is 14 residues. Germline loops: CDR1 SGHRS, CDR2 YFSETQ. Trimming pared 0 bases from V and 8 bases from J, leaving 11 bases between.

This clone was counted a few times. The chain combines TRBV6-5 with TRBJ2-7; D might be TRBD1 or TRBD2, each matching 5 bases. Trimming shortened V by 10 bases and J by 2 bases, and 18 bases separated the two germline ends. Germline assignment: CDR1 MNHEY and CDR2 SVGAGI. The CDR3 spans 14 residues. DNA for the CDR3: TGTGCCATACCCGGGACGGCGGATCCCTACGAGCAGTACTTC. Translated: CAIPGTADPYEQYF.

This CDR3 reads CASSAPGTSNEQYF. DNA of the CDR3: TGTGCCAGCAGCGCCCCCGGGACTAGCAACGAGCAGTACTTC. The chain employs TRBV5-4 and TRBJ2-7; 9 bases align to TRBD2. Germline V CDR1 and CDR2: SGHNT, YYREEE (reference sequence). V lost 4 bases, J lost 5 bases, and 7 bases stayed unmatched. The CDR3 contains 14 residues.

J is TRBJ2-1 and V is TRBV6-5; 7 nucleotides match TRBD2. The germline V gene has CDR1 MNHEY and CDR2 SVGAGI. V was clipped by 5 bases and J by 7 bases; unmatched bases: 8. This CDR3 spans 14 amino acids. CDR3 in DNA: TGTGCCAGCAGTCCACCTAGCGGAGGGAATGAGCAGTTCTTC. Translated: CASSPPSGGNEQFF.

In nucleotides, the CDR3 is TGTGCCAGCAGCTCGTCGGGGGGGCTCTCGTTTTCTGGAAACACCATATATTTT. Protein: CASSSSGGLSFSGNTIYF. This chain links TRBV11-2 with TRBJ1-3; a weak D match, TRBD1 (6 bases). Trimming removed 4 bases from V and 1 base from J, with 20 bases in between. The CDR3 is 18 residues long. Germline loops: CDR1 SGHAT, CDR2 FQNNGV.

V is TRBV12-3 or TRBV12-4 and J is TRBJ1-1; D remains ambiguous. Trimming shortened V by 2 bases and J by 5 bases, and 3 bases separated the two germline ends. CDR3 length: 11 residues. The CDR3: CASSLWTEAFF. The CDR3 DNA sequence: TGTGCCAGCAGTTTATGGACTGAAGCTTTCTTT.

The table lists this clone with a few counts. Other DNA sequences within the sample encode an identical CDR3. This chain links TRBV4-1 with TRBJ2-7; 10 bases are shared with TRBD2. CDR1 is MGHRA and CDR2 is YSYEKL in the germline V gene. V was clipped by 0 bases and J by 3 bases; unmatched bases: 2. CDR3 size: 15 residues. The CDR3 reads CASSQDSGGFYEQYF. CDR3 sequence (DNA): TGCGCCAGCAGCCAAGATAGCGGGGGGTTCTACGAGCAGTACTTC.

The V call is TRBV27, the J call TRBJ2-2; D is undetermined. Germline CDR1 and CDR2: MNHEY and SMNVEV (reference sequence). Trimming cost V 7 bases and J 1 base, with 7 bases left between them. CDR3 length: 13 amino acids. CDR3 sequence: CASTPMNTGELFF. The CDR3 bases are TGTGCCAGCACCCCGATGAACACCGGGGAGCTGTTTTTT.

This clone has a single count. The V call is TRBV4-2, the J call TRBJ2-5, with a possible D match to TRBD1 (6 bases). From germline, CDR1 is LGHNA and CDR2 YNFKEQ. The CDR3 loop spans 16 amino acids. The germline V and J ends were trimmed by 4 bases and 5 bases, with 20 bases remaining between them. Here the CDR3 DNA reads TGTGCCAGCAGCCGCAATACACGACAGGACTTGGAGACCCAGTACTTC. This translates into CASSRNTRQDLETQYF.

The chain carries TRBV9 and TRBJ2-2; 8 nucleotides match TRBD2. Trimming removed 3 bases from V and 4 bases from J; junction bases left unmatched: 8. Germline V gene sequence: CDR1 SGDLS, CDR2 YYNGEE. CDR3 length: 16 amino acids. The CDR3 DNA reads TGTGCCAGCAGCGCTGCTCCGGGAGGGGGCACCGGGGAGCTGTTTTTT. Translating it yields CASSAAPGGGTGELFF.

This clone was seen a few times. The gene calls are TRBV5-5 and TRBJ1-2; D gene uncertain. Trimming shortened V by 0 bases and J by 3 bases, and 6 bases separated the two germline ends. Germline V CDR1 and CDR2: SGHKS, YYEKEE (reference sequence). CDR3 length: 13 residues. CDR3 nucleotides: TGTGCCAGCAGCTTGGCGGCAGACTATGGCTACACCTTC. Its protein product is CASSLAADYGYTF.

The chain carries TRBV19 and TRBJ2-1, with 8 positions matching TRBD2. Germline trimming cut 1 base from V and 0 bases from J; bases unmatched to any gene: 2. Germline V gene data show CDR1 as LNHDA and CDR2 as SQIVND (reference sequence). The CDR3 contains 16 residues. CDR3 region: CASSIAGGPSYNEQFF. The CDR3, as DNA: TGTGCCAGTAGTATAGCGGGAGGGCCCTCCTACAATGAGCAGTTCTTC.

The chain links TRBV7-9 to TRBJ1-1, with 7 bases matching TRBD1. Germline lookup yields CDR1 SEHNR and CDR2 FQNEAQ (reference sequence). The V gene end was trimmed by 4 bases and the J gene end by 0 bases; junction bases not matched to a gene: 5. The CDR3 has 15 residues. The CDR3 is CASSSRDSLNTEAFF. The DNA for the CDR3 is TGTGCCAGCAGCTCCAGGGACAGCTTGAACACTGAAGCTTTCTTT.

The chain employs TRBV27 and TRBJ2-1; perhaps D is TRBD1 or TRBD2 (5 bases each). Germline CDR1 and CDR2: MNHEY and SMNVEV (reference sequence). The V end lost 1 base, the J end lost 7 bases, and 14 bases lay between the germline ends. The CDR3 is made up of 15 amino acids. The CDR3 protein is CASSLWGSGRNEQFF. DNA for the CDR3: TGTGCCAGCAGTTTATGGGGGAGTGGTAGGAATGAGCAGTTCTTC.

This chain uses TRBV30 with TRBJ2-7; D is unresolved. V lost 0 bases and J lost 7, with 13 bases in between. The germline gives CDR1 GTSNPN, CDR2 SVGIG (reference sequence). The CDR3 has 13 amino acids. The CDR3 spells CAWSVTAMEEQYF. The CDR3 nucleotides are TGTGCCTGGAGTGTGACTGCGATGGAAGAGCAGTACTTC.

This clone came up once. CDR3 sequence reads: CASSYGQGVGYTF. CDR3 nucleotides: TGTGCCAGCAGTTACGGACAGGGGGTCGGCTACACCTTC. The V gene is TRBV6-5, the J gene TRBJ1-2, with TRBD1 matching over 10 bases. Trimming at V came to 2 bases and at J to 8 bases, leaving 2 bases not matched to a gene. The CDR3 runs 13 residues. Germline values: CDR1 MNHEY, CDR2 SVGAGI.

The chain uses TRBV5-1 and TRBJ2-5; no clear D gene. The V end lost 0 bases, the J end lost 7 bases, and 4 bases lay between the germline ends. This CDR3 is 11 amino acids long. The germline V gene encodes CDR1 SGHRS and CDR2 YFSETQ. Written as DNA, the CDR3 is TGCGCCAGCAGCTTGGAGGGGACCCAGTACTTC. Protein: CASSLEGTQYF.

J is TRBJ2-7 and V is TRBV7-9; TRBD1 agrees at 9 bases. The J segment lost 6 bases and the V segment lost 5 bases, leaving 8 bases of the junction unmatched. CDR1 is SEHNR and CDR2 is FQNEAQ in the germline V gene (reference sequence). There are 14 residues in the CDR3. The CDR3 DNA reads TGTGCCAGCAGCCTGGGACAGGGCGTGAGCGAGCAGTACTTC. Protein: CASSLGQGVSEQYF.

This clone came up a few times. The rearrangement joins TRBV27 to TRBJ2-7; a possible D gene is TRBD2 (5 bases). CDR3 length equals 13 residues. V dropped 8 bases and J dropped 0 bases, with 11 bases sitting between them. Germline lookup yields CDR1 MNHEY and CDR2 SMNVEV (reference sequence). In nucleotides, the CDR3 is TGTGCCAGCGCTTCGAGGGCCTCCTACGAGCAGTACTTC. Translation gives CASASRASYEQYF.